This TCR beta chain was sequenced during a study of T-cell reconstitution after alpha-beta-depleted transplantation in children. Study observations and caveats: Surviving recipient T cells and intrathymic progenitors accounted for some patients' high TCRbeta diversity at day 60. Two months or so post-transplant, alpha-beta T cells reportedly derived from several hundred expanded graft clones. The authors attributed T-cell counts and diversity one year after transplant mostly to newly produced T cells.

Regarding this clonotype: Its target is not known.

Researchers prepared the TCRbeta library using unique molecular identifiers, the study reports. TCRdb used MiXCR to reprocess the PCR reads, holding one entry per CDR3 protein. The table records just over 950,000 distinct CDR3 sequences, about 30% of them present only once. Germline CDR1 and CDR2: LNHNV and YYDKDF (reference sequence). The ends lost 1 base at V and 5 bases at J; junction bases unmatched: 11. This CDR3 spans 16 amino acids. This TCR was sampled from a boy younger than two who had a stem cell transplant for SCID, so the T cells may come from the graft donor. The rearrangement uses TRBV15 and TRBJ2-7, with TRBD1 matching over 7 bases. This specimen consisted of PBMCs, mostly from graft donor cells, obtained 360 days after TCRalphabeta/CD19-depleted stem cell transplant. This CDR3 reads CATSRGEDRVRNEQYF. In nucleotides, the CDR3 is TGTGCCACCAGCAGAGGGGAAGACAGGGTAAGGAACGAGCAGTACTTC.